One and the same sample provided the 21 T cell receptor beta chains below, sequenced in a study of Ad26.COV2.S vaccination and SARS-CoV-2 variants. Treatment noted: about 20 received Ad26.COV2.S at low or high dose, single or two shots; a few received placebo; per-sample allocation not given. Sampling was done on day 63 after the first vaccine or placebo injection. Only in-frame clones appear in the TCRdb table, and some are missing; sequencing was by immunoSEQ multiplex PCR. The sample lists fewer than 800,000 clones; 70% to 90% were seen once. Sequences were derived from peripheral blood, sampled in a trial of Ad26.COV2.S vaccine versus placebo. These receptors were obtained from a person aged 18-60 years who received the Ad26.COV2.S COVID-19 vaccine or a placebo.

About this clone itself: The sample carries other DNA sequences with the same CDR3. The genes are TRBV3-1 (or the pseudogene TRBV3-2) and TRBJ2-2; D is uncertain. The length of the CDR3 is 13 residues. CDR1 is LGHDT and CDR2 is YNNKEL in the germline V gene (reference sequence). Trimming took 0 bases from V and 4 from J, leaving 3 bases between them. The DNA for the CDR3 is TGTGCCAGCAGCCAAGACCGCACCGGGGAGCTGTTTTTT. It specifies CASSQDRTGELFF.

This sequence joins TRBV14 and TRBJ2-3; possibly TRBD1 or TRBD2 for D (5 bases each). This CDR3 is built from 15 residues. The V gene lost 3 bases and the J gene lost 4 bases, with 14 bases spanning the gap. The germline V gene encodes CDR1 SGHDN and CDR2 FVKESK. In DNA form, the CDR3 reads TGTGCCAGCAGCCACGGGACGCAATACGCAGATACGCAGTATTTT. Protein: CASSHGTQYADTQYF.

This clone was observed once. V usage is TRBV6-5 and J usage is TRBJ1-4; D ambiguous. V lost 7 bases, J lost 6 bases, and 12 bases lay in between. Germline V CDR1 and CDR2: MNHEY, SVGAGI. The CDR3 extends over 13 amino acids. The CDR3 nucleotides read TGTGCCAGCACTCGGACCGGAGATGAAAAACTGTTTTTT. Protein: CASTRTGDEKLFF.

The V and J genes are TRBV3-1 (or the pseudogene TRBV3-2) and TRBJ2-5, with TRBD2 as a possible D gene (5 bases). The CDR3 sequence is 17 residues long. CDR1 and CDR2 from the germline V gene are LGHDT and YNNKEL (reference sequence). V shed 1 base and J shed 0 bases, with 15 bases lying between them. The CDR3 here is CASSQVGGSPYQETQYF. The CDR3 DNA reads TGTGCCAGCAGCCAAGTCGGCGGGTCCCCGTACCAAGAGACCCAGTACTTC.

The chain uses TRBV5-8 and TRBJ1-5; TRBD1 matches 9 bases. This CDR3 region has 18 residues. After removal of 1 base from V and 0 bases from J, the junction contained 8 bases not matched to a gene. Germline V gives CDR1 SGHTS, CDR2 YDEGEE. Here the CDR3 DNA reads TGTGCCAGCAGCTTGTCCTATGGGACAGGGTATAGCAATCAGCCCCAGCATTTT. This codes for CASSLSYGTGYSNQPQHF.

The chain carries TRBV30 and TRBJ1-5; TRBD1 might be the D (5 bases). CDR1 GTSNPN and CDR2 SVGIG come from the germline V gene (reference sequence). This CDR3 is 13 amino acids long. CDR3 loop: CAHKIGGDQPQHF. CDR3 DNA sequence: TGTGCGCATAAAATCGGAGGGGATCAGCCCCAGCATTTT.

This chain links TRBV7-9 with TRBJ2-7; D gene uncertain. This CDR3 is 14 amino acids long. Trimming removed 3 bases from V and 0 bases from J, with 9 bases in between. Germline CDR1 reads SEHNR; CDR2 reads FQNEAQ (reference sequence). CDR3 residues: CASSFPGSSYEQYF. In nucleotides, the CDR3 is TGTGCCAGCAGCTTCCCAGGTAGCTCCTACGAGCAGTACTTC.

J is TRBJ2-5 and V is TRBV10-3; possibly TRBD1 for D (5 bases). V lost 3 bases and J 4 bases, leaving 18 bases between the germline ends. CDR3 length: 16 amino acids. Germline CDR1 is ENHRY and CDR2 is SYGVKD. In nucleotides, the CDR3 is TGTGCCATCAGTGAAGGAATAAGGGGCGCGTCAGAGACCCAGTACTTC. Amino acids: CAISEGIRGASETQYF.

The V and J genes are TRBV6-2 or TRBV6-3 and TRBJ2-2; D ambiguous. The CDR3 is 13 residues long. V lost 3 bases and J 4 bases, leaving 6 bases between the germline ends. Germline V gene sequence: CDR1 MNHEY, CDR2 SVGEGT. This chain's CDR3 is CASSYPGTGELFF. The CDR3 nucleotides are TGTGCCAGCAGTTATCCAGGCACCGGGGAGCTGTTTTTT.

This sequence joins TRBV6-5 and TRBJ2-2, with D unclear. The V and J ends lost 6 bases and 4 bases respectively, with 12 bases between them. There are 14 residues in the CDR3. Looked up from germline, CDR1 is MNHEY and CDR2 is SVGAGI. CDR3 in amino acids: CASRGQGATGELFF. The CDR3 bases are TGTGCCAGCAGGGGCCAAGGAGCCACCGGGGAGCTGTTTTTT.

This clone was counted a single time. The genes are TRBV5-4 and TRBJ2-1; 16 bases match TRBD2. Germline CDR1 SGHNT, CDR2 YYREEE (reference sequence). The CDR3 is 17 amino acids. Trimming cost V 0 bases and J 10 bases; bases outside gene matches: 7. The CDR3 bases are TGTGCCAGCAGCTTGGGGGGGACTAGCGGGAGGGCCCGAGAGCAGTTCTTC. Protein: CASSLGGTSGRAREQFF.

This clone was seen a few times. This chain joins TRBV5-6 and TRBJ1-3; maybe TRBD1 (5 bases). Germline CDR1 SGHDT, CDR2 YYEEEE. V was shortened by 4 bases and J by 4 bases, with 15 bases between the two germline ends. CDR3 length: 15 residues. The DNA of the CDR3 is TGTGCCAGCAGCATCGATGGACACAGGGGAAACACCATATATTTT. Its translation is CASSIDGHRGNTIYF.

The count of this clone is one. V usage is TRBV7-9 and J usage is TRBJ1-1; 7 bases match TRBD1. CDR3 length: 16 residues. V lost 1 base, J lost 1 base, and 6 bases stayed unmatched. The V gene's germline CDR1 is SEHNR and CDR2 FQNEAQ (reference sequence). The CDR3 nucleotides are TGTGCCAGCAGCTTAGGTCCAGGGGGAAGGAACACTGAAGCTTTCTTT. Its translation: CASSLGPGGRNTEAFF.

A single count supports this clone. The V call is TRBV5-1, the J call TRBJ1-2, with no clear D. Trimming removed 0 bases at V and 3 bases at J, with 18 bases between. Germline assignment: CDR1 SGHRS and CDR2 YFSETQ. This CDR3 is built from 17 residues. The DNA for the CDR3 is TGCGCCAGCAGCTTGGCCGGCGATGGTCTTCTACACTATGGCTACACCTTC. This sequence encodes CASSLAGDGLLHYGYTF.

The chain employs TRBV18 and TRBJ1-3; no firm D call. Germline CDR1 and CDR2: KGHSH and LQKENI. Trimming stripped 4 bases from V and 0 bases from J, with 10 bases between. The CDR3 covers 15 residues. This CDR3 reads CASSLWESSGNTIYF. The DNA of the CDR3 is TGTGCCAGCTCACTCTGGGAAAGCTCTGGAAACACCATATATTTT.

The chain has TRBV3-1 (or the pseudogene TRBV3-2) and TRBJ2-3; 9 nucleotides match TRBD1. The CDR3 is 14 amino acids. Germline V gene sequence: CDR1 LGHDT, CDR2 YNNKEL (reference sequence). J gave up 4 bases and V 7 bases, and 6 bases lay outside the gene matches. This chain's CDR3 is CASTEQGASDTQYF. DNA for the CDR3: TGTGCCAGCACCGAACAGGGGGCCTCAGATACGCAGTATTTT.

V and J are TRBV5-1 and TRBJ1-2, with D possibly being TRBD1 (6 bases). Trimming shortened V by 1 base and J by 7 bases, and 14 bases separated the two germline ends. Per the germline V gene, CDR1 is SGHRS and CDR2 is YFSETQ. The CDR3 totals 14 residues. As DNA, the CDR3 is TGCGCCAGCAGCTTGACCAGGGGAGAGGGTGGCTACACCTTC. Translation: CASSLTRGEGGYTF.

The chain has TRBV6-5 and TRBJ2-3, with D perhaps being TRBD1 or TRBD2 (5 bases each). The V gene lost 6 bases and the J gene lost 11 bases, with 15 bases spanning the gap. Germline CDR1 reads MNHEY; CDR2 reads SVGAGI. This CDR3 has 12 amino acids. In DNA, the CDR3 is TGTGCCAGCAGAGCAGGGACCGCCAAGCAGTATTTT. Amino acids: CASRAGTAKQYF.

The chain couples TRBV30 to TRBJ1-5; D remains ambiguous. V was trimmed by 3 bases and J by 2 bases, leaving 8 bases between them. The CDR3 extends over 13 amino acids. Germline V gene lookup returns CDR1 GTSNPN and CDR2 SVGIG (reference sequence). The CDR3 protein is CAWSYKRNQPQHF. Written as DNA, the CDR3 is TGTGCCTGGAGCTACAAACGCAATCAGCCCCAGCATTTT.

This chain joins TRBV4-2 and TRBJ1-5, with D unclear. V was shortened by 0 bases and J by 7 bases, with 10 bases between the two germline ends. Looked up from germline, CDR1 is LGHNA and CDR2 is YNFKEQ. The CDR3 consists of 14 residues. CDR3 amino acids: CASSQDWGSQPQHF. CDR3 coding DNA: TGTGCCAGCAGCCAAGATTGGGGAAGCCAGCCCCAGCATTTT.

This chain joins TRBV4-3 and TRBJ2-7, with 9 positions matching TRBD1. Germline V CDR1 and CDR2: LGHNA, YSLEER. J gave up 0 bases and V 1 base, and 4 bases lay outside the gene matches. The CDR3 contains 16 residues. This CDR3 is CASSQGEGQGSYEQYF. The CDR3 nucleotides read TGCGCCAGCAGCCAAGGAGAGGGACAGGGCTCCTACGAGCAGTACTTC.